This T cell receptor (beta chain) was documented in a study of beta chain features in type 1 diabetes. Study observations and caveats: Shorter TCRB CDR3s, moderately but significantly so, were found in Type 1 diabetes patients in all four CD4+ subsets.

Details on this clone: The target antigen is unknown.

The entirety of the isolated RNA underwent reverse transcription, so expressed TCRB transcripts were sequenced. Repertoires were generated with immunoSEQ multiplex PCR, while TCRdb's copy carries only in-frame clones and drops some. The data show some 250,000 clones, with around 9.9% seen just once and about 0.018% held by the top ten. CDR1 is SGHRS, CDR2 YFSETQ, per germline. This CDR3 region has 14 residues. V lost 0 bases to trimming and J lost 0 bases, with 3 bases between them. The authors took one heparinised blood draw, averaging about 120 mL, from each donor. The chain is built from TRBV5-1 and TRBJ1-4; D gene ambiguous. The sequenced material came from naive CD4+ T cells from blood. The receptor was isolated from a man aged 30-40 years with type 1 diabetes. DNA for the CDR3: TGCGCCAGCAGCTTGGATACAACTAATGAAAAACTGTTTTTT. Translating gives CASSLDTTNEKLFF.